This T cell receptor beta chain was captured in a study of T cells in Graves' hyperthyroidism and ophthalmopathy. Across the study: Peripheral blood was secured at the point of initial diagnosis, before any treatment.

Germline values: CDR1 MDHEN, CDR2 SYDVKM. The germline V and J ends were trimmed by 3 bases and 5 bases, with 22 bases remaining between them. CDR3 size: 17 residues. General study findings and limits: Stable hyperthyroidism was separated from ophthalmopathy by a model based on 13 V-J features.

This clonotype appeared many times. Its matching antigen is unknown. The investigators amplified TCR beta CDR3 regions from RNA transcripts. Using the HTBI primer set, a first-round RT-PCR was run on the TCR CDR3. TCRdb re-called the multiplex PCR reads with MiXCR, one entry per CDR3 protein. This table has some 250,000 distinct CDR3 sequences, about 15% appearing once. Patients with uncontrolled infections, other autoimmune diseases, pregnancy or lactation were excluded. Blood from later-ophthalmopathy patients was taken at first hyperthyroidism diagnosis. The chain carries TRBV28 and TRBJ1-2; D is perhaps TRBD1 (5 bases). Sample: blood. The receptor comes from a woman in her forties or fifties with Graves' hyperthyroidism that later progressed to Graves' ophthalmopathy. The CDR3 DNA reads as TGTGCCAGCAGTTTCGACGGGACTTTCGGACCCACGTATGGCTACACCTTC. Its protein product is CASSFDGTFGPTYGYTF.